The 16 T cell receptor beta chains in this list originate from one sample, sequenced in a study of T cells in Graves' hyperthyroidism and ophthalmopathy. RNA transcripts were the template for amplifying TCR beta CDR3 regions. Carried out on the TCR CDR3, a first-round RT-PCR used the HTBI primer set. TCRdb recomputed calls from the multiplex PCR reads with MiXCR, one row per CDR3 protein. The sample includes 400,000 to 550,000 distinct CDR3 sequences, around an eighth of them seen just once. Sequenced material: blood. The receptors stem from a woman between 18 and 29 years old with Graves' hyperthyroidism.

This sequence joins TRBV29-1 and TRBJ1-2, with 7 bases matching TRBD1. CDR1 and CDR2 from the germline V gene are SQVTM and ANQGSEA. The CDR3 runs 12 residues. The V segment lost 8 bases and the J segment 4 bases; nucleotides outside the gene matches: 7. CDR3 nucleotide sequence: TGCAGCTATAACAGGGGCCTCTATGGCTACACCTTC. Translating it yields CSYNRGLYGYTF.

This clonotype appeared many times. The chain is built from TRBV18 and TRBJ1-1; D may be TRBD1 (5 bases). CDR3 length: 15 amino acids. V was shortened by 3 bases and J by 1 base, with 12 bases between the two germline ends. CDR1 and CDR2 (germline): KGHSH, LQKENI. The CDR3 loop reads CASSPGQKGNTEAFF. The DNA for the CDR3 is TGTGCCAGCTCACCGGGGCAGAAAGGGAACACTGAAGCTTTCTTT.

The chain couples TRBV15 to TRBJ1-1; D is ambiguous. The V and J ends lost 4 bases and 4 bases respectively, with 7 bases between them. CDR3 length: 12 residues. Germline V gene data show CDR1 as LNHNV and CDR2 as YYDKDF (reference sequence). For the CDR3, the DNA is TGTGCCACCAGCATTACCGCCACTGAAGCTTTCTTT. This translates into CATSITATEAFF. The variable domain in full, with the rest retrieved from reference TRBV15 and TRBJ1-1, is DAMVIQNPRYQVTQFGKPVTLSCSQTLNHNVMYWYQQKSSQAPKLLFHYYDKDFNNEADTPDNFQSRRPNTSFCFLDIRSPGLGDTAMYLCATSITATEAFFGQGTRLTVV.

The chain links TRBV6-4 to TRBJ2-5, with D possibly TRBD2 on 5 matching bases. The CDR3 consists of 13 residues. V lost 4 bases to trimming and J lost 4 bases, with 10 bases between them. Germline V CDR1 and CDR2: MRHNA, SNTAGT. The chain's CDR3 is CASSAGSGETQYF. The CDR3, as DNA: TGTGCCAGCAGTGCGGGGAGCGGAGAGACCCAGTACTTC.

This clonotype was picked up many times. This chain connects TRBV12-3 or TRBV12-4 to TRBJ2-3; no reliable D call. The V and J ends lost 6 bases and 5 bases respectively, with 6 bases between them. There are 11 residues in the CDR3. This chain's CDR3 is CASSNRDTQYF. The CDR3 bases are TGTGCCAGCAGCAACAGAGATACGCAGTATTTT.

This clonotype was picked up many times. The chain carries TRBV5-1 and TRBJ2-1; 11 positions match TRBD2. The CDR3 has 18 amino acids. V was clipped by 1 base and J by 5 bases; unmatched bases: 11. Germline V lookup: CDR1 SGHRS, CDR2 YFSETQ. The CDR3 region has the DNA TGCGCCAGCAGCTTGACCCCTTTGGGGACTAGCGGAAACAATGAGCAGTTCTTC. Residues: CASSLTPLGTSGNNEQFF.

J is TRBJ2-1 and V is TRBV20-1, with 8 bases aligning to TRBD2. The CDR3 spans 13 residues. Germline V gene data show CDR1 as DFQATT and CDR2 as SNEGSKA (reference sequence). The ends lost 3 bases at V and 8 bases at J; junction bases unmatched: 6. CDR3 protein: CSASGRADDEQFF. CDR3 in DNA: TGCAGTGCTAGCGGGAGGGCCGACGATGAGCAGTTCTTC.

Ten or more counts support this clonotype. The chain couples TRBV12-3 or TRBV12-4 to TRBJ2-1; no firm D call. The CDR3 sequence is 11 residues long. Deletions cut 4 bases from V and 9 bases from J, with 7 bases between. The CDR3 DNA reads TGTGCCAGCAGTTCCTACCGTGAGCAGTTCTTC. This codes for CASSSYREQFF.

This clonotype was seen repeatedly, ten times or more. The J gene is TRBJ1-4, the V gene TRBV12-3 or TRBV12-4, with unresolved D. The CDR3 sequence is 14 residues long. Trimming took 6 bases from V and 4 from J, leaving 12 bases between them. The CDR3 spells CASSRTDHNEKLFF. The CDR3 nucleotides are TGTGCCAGCAGCCGGACCGACCATAATGAAAAACTGTTTTTT.

This clonotype has a count of ten or more. DNA for the CDR3: TGCAGTGCTAGCGGGAGGGCCCATGAGGGACGAGTAACTACACGAGATACGCAGTATTTT. It translates to CSASGRAHEGRVTTRDTQYF. The V call is TRBV20-1, the J call TRBJ2-3, with 8 positions matching TRBD2. This CDR3 spans 20 amino acids. V was pared by 3 bases and J by 5 bases, with 25 bases of the junction left unmatched. Per the germline V gene, CDR1 is DFQATT and CDR2 is SNEGSKA (reference sequence).

The genes are TRBV12-3 or TRBV12-4 and TRBJ1-1; no definite D call. CDR3 length: 13 residues. V was cut by 7 bases and J by 1 base, with 10 bases left in between. This CDR3 reads CASTRLPNTEAFF. The CDR3, as DNA: TGTGCCAGCACCCGACTGCCGAACACTGAAGCTTTCTTT.

This clonotype showed up just once. A single base separates this from a much larger clone, so it may be a read error. The CDR3 DNA sequence: TGTGCCAGCAGCCACGAGACAGAGATTTGGGAGACCCAGTACTTC. Translation gives CASSHETEIWETQYF. The gene calls are TRBV7-9 and TRBJ2-5; the D gene is possibly TRBD1 (5 bases). Trimming removed 5 bases at V and 5 bases at J, with 18 bases between. The CDR3 runs 15 residues. CDR1 is SEHNR, CDR2 FQNEAQ, per germline (reference sequence).

This clonotype was recorded many times. The chain employs TRBV19 and TRBJ1-5; 10 bases agree with TRBD1. This CDR3 has 16 residues. Germline V gene data show CDR1 as LNHDA and CDR2 as SQIVND (reference sequence). V lost 5 bases to trimming and J lost 4 bases; unmatched junction nucleotides: 8. The CDR3 bases are TGTGCCAGTAGTCCTCTGGGACAGGGGAAAAATCAGCCCCAGCATTTT. It is translated as CASSPLGQGKNQPQHF.

CDR3 sequence (DNA): TGTGCCAGCAGCTTCATTAGCCGAGAGCACAATGAGCAGTTCTTC. This encodes CASSFISREHNEQFF. The chain uses TRBV6-2 or TRBV6-3 and TRBJ2-1; D ambiguous. The germline V gene has CDR1 MNHEY and CDR2 SVGEGT. The CDR3 loop spans 15 amino acids. The V and J ends lost 6 bases and 5 bases respectively, with 17 bases between them.

This clonotype was observed many times. The CDR3 DNA follows: TGCGCCAGCAGCTTGGTGGTCTCCGGGGCCAACGTCCTGACTTTC. It yields the protein CASSLVVSGANVLTF. The rearrangement joins TRBV5-1 to TRBJ2-6; no clear D. This CDR3 is built from 15 residues. V was shortened by 0 bases and J by 4 bases, with 8 bases between the two germline ends. The germline V gene has CDR1 SGHRS and CDR2 YFSETQ.

The CDR3, as DNA: TGTGCCAGCAGCGTATGGGGACAACCACGGGATAATGAGCAGTTCTTC. As protein: CASSVWGQPRDNEQFF. The rearrangement joins TRBV9 to TRBJ2-1, with D tentatively TRBD1 (6 bases). This CDR3 has 16 amino acids. The V end lost 1 base, the J end lost 7 bases, and 18 bases lay between the germline ends. CDR1 is SGDLS and CDR2 is YYNGEE in the germline V gene.